This T cell receptor (beta chain) was sequenced for a study of radiotherapy plus CTLA-4 blockade in lung cancer. Across the whole study: Objective response rate was over 15%; disease control rate, 31%.

CDR1 SGHRS and CDR2 YFSETQ come from the germline V gene. The CDR3 is made up of 17 amino acids. The V end was cut by 0 bases, the J end by 0 bases, with 13 bases between. This clone appeared once. Sequenced by immunoSEQ multiplex PCR; TCRdb stores in-frame clones only, minus some. The table lists some 51,000 clones, more than 75% of them singletons. Chemo-refractory metastatic non-small-cell lung cancer patients were treated with focal radiation plus CTLA-4 blockade with ipilimumab. The origin of this receptor is a human donor with non-small cell lung cancer who had a complete response to radiotherapy plus ipilimumab. The starting material was peripheral blood, obtained from a patient treated with radiotherapy plus ipilimumab. The chain uses TRBV5-1 and TRBJ2-1; D possibly corresponds to TRBD2 (5 bases). DNA of the CDR3: TGCGCCAGCAGCTTGGGTGCGCGGGTGAGCTCCTACAATGAGCAGTTCTTC. Encoded protein: CASSLGARVSSYNEQFF.